These T cell receptor beta chains were read from a single sample in a study of vaccination effects on CD4 cells after COVID-19. For these TCRs, the target antigens are not known. The data were produced by immunoSEQ multiplex PCR, yet TCRdb's version contains in-frame clones alone and is incomplete. The sample has about 34,000 clones; less than 80% are singletons. Sample: CD4+ T cells from PBMCs cultured with HCoV-OC43 spike peptides, taken before COVID-19 vaccination. The origin of the receptors is a human donor who received a COVID-19 vaccine. The CDR3 runs from the conserved cysteine through the conserved F or W. Each record gives: clone size, J gene, V gene, D gene, CDR3 protein, CDR3 DNA. D genes are given only for firm matches. Part of the rows lack a size; the others show once, few, many or a class for expanded clones.

size: -
J: TRBJ1-1
V: TRBV5-1
D: -
CDR3: CASSLDASRAFF
DNA: TGCGCCAGCAGCTTGGACGCCTCTAGGGCTTTCTTT

size: -
J: TRBJ1-4
V: TRBV6-5
D: -
CDR3: CASSYSSGHRKLFF
DNA: TGTGCCAGCAGTTACTCCTCAGGGCATAGAAAACTGTTTTTT

size: -
J: TRBJ2-1
V: TRBV11-2
D: -
CDR3: CASSLDSGSGSSPQFF
DNA: TGTGCCAGCAGCTTAGATTCCGGGTCTGGGTCTAGCCCGCAGTTCTTC

size: once
J: TRBJ2-4
V: TRBV27
D: -
CDR3: CASSPRPGQPKNIQYF
DNA: TGTGCCAGCAGTCCCCGGCCAGGCCAGCCCAAAAACATTCAGTACTTC

size: -
J: TRBJ2-1
V: TRBV5-4
D: TRBD2
CDR3: CAWGREPEQFF
DNA: TGTGCCTGGGGGAGGGAACCTGAGCAGTTCTTC

size: -
J: TRBJ1-1
V: TRBV5-1
D: -
CDR3: CASSSDWNTEAFF
DNA: TGCGCCAGCAGCTCCGACTGGAACACTGAAGCTTTCTTT

size: -
J: TRBJ2-1
V: TRBV7-8
D: -
CDR3: CASSGNEGSSYNEQFF
DNA: TGTGCCAGCAGCGGGAACGAGGGTAGTTCCTACAATGAGCAGTTCTTC

size: -
J: TRBJ2-1
V: TRBV13
D: -
CDR3: CASSLQGGRNEQFF
DNA: TGTGCCAGCAGCTTACAGGGTGGCCGCAATGAGCAGTTCTTC

size: -
J: TRBJ1-3
V: TRBV5-6
D: -
CDR3: CASSLWGGEGNTIYF
DNA: TGTGCCAGCAGCTTGTGGGGTGGAGAAGGAAACACCATATATTTT

size: -
J: TRBJ2-7
V: TRBV6-6
D: TRBD2
CDR3: CASSRLAGVNEQYF
DNA: TGTGCCAGCAGTCGACTAGCGGGAGTAAACGAGCAGTACTTC

size: -
J: TRBJ2-2
V: TRBV6-5
D: TRBD1
CDR3: CASSISGTGAGELFF
DNA: TGTGCCAGCAGTATATCCGGGACAGGGGCCGGGGAGCTGTTTTTT

size: -
J: TRBJ1-4
V: TRBV3-1/TRBV3-2
D: -
CDR3: CASSQDLPGDEKLFF
DNA: TGTGCCAGCAGCCAAGATCTTCCTGGGGATGAAAAACTGTTTTTT

size: -
J: TRBJ2-7
V: TRBV19
D: TRBD1
CDR3: CASSIAGTGGYEQYF
DNA: TGTGCCAGTAGTATCGCCGGGACAGGTGGTTACGAGCAGTACTTC

size: -
J: TRBJ1-6
V: TRBV28
D: -
CDR3: CASSSRPGRNNSPLHF
DNA: TGTGCCAGCAGTTCGAGACCGGGACGTAATAATTCACCCCTCCACTTT

size: -
J: TRBJ2-1
V: TRBV5-4
D: TRBD2
CDR3: CASSFRLAWEQFF
DNA: TGTGCCAGCAGCTTCCGACTAGCGTGGGAGCAGTTCTTC

size: -
J: TRBJ2-2
V: TRBV2
D: -
CDR3: CASTRENTGELFF
DNA: TGTGCCAGCACCCGGGAGAACACCGGGGAGCTGTTTTTT

size: -
J: TRBJ2-3
V: TRBV12-5
D: TRBD2
CDR3: CASGWGAGDTDTQYF
DNA: TGTGCTAGTGGTTGGGGAGCGGGGGACACAGATACGCAGTATTTT

size: -
J: TRBJ2-2
V: TRBV5-4
D: -
CDR3: CASSLGGGANTGELFF
DNA: TGTGCCAGCAGCTTGGGAGGGGGAGCGAACACCGGGGAGCTGTTTTTT

size: few
J: TRBJ1-5
V: TRBV28
D: -
CDR3: CASSFSYGTVHQPQHF
DNA: TGTGCCAGCAGTTTCAGCTACGGTACCGTACATCAGCCCCAGCATTTT

size: once
J: TRBJ1-2
V: TRBV7-3
D: TRBD1
CDR3: CASSLIGGSGGDYGYTF
DNA: TGTGCCAGCAGCTTAATAGGAGGTTCAGGGGGAGACTATGGCTACACCTTC